This T cell receptor (beta chain) was sequenced for a study of blood T cell repertoires in COVID-19. Across the study: The United States, Italy and Spain supplied acute and convalescent COVID-19 samples. T cells, B-cell-depleted T cells, or PBMCs supplied cDNA or gDNA.

The CDR3 length is 13 residues. Germline-derived CDR1 and CDR2 are GTSNPN and SVGIG (reference sequence). This table comes from immunoSEQ multiplex PCR, and its TCRdb copy is limited to in-frame clones, with some not included. This repertoire shows hundreds of thousands of clones, almost 90% found once; its top ten account for 7.3%. About this clone: The junction differs from germline at one of its ends, possibly a read error.

Seattle patients were enrolled during active infection and followed longitudinally. Source material: peripheral blood. The sequence was obtained from a woman in her seventies with COVID-19, enrolled during active disease. This chain joins TRBV30 and TRBJ1-1; 7 bases are a match to TRBD1. CDR3: CARHDRVKTEAFF. DNA of the CDR3: TGTGCCCGACACGACAGGGTGAAGACTGAAGCTTTCTTT. The full variable domain, completed using reference TRBV30 and TRBJ1-1, is SQTIHQWPATLVQPVGSPLSLECTVEGTSNPNLYWYRQAAGRGLQLLFYSVGIGQISSEVPQNLSASRPQDRQFILSSKKLLLSDSGFYLCARHDRVKTEAFFGQGTRLTVV.